This T cell receptor beta chain was sequenced in a study of shared clonotypes between healthy human individuals. Study outcomes and limitations: Naive subsets, compared against memory subsets, generally had larger estimated richness values.

Profiled with immunoSEQ multiplex PCR; TCRdb holds only in-frame clones, not every one. In the table there are under 1,100,000 clones, roughly 74% of which are singletons. Germline values: CDR1 LNHDA, CDR2 SQIVND (reference sequence). J lost 0 bases, V lost 4 bases, and 7 bases had no gene match. The CDR3 has 16 amino acids. In the case of this clone: Its target is unknown.

The specimen was memory CD4+ T cells from PBMCs. Subset indicated: CD45RA-negative fraction. This chain links TRBV19 with TRBJ2-7; 9 positions agree with TRBD1. This sequence originates from a man in his late teens or twenties in good health. Some clones in this sample may be carry-over from other donors' samples. Here the CDR3 DNA reads TGTGCCAGTAGTACCGGACAGGGGAAGACCTCCTACGAGCAGTACTTC. It codes for CASSTGQGKTSYEQYF.